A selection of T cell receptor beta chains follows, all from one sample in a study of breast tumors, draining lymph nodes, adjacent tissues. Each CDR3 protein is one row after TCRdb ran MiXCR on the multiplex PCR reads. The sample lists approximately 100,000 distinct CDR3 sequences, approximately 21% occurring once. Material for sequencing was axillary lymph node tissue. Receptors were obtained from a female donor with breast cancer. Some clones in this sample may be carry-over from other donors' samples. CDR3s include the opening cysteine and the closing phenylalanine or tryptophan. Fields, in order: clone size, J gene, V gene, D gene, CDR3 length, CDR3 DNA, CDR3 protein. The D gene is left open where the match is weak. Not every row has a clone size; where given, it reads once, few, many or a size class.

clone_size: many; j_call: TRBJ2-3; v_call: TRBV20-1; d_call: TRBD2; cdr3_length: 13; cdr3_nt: TGCAGTGTTTTAGCGGGAGTCACAGATACGCAGTATTTT; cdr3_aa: CSVLAGVTDTQYF
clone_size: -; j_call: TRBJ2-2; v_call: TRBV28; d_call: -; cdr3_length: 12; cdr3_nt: TGTGCCACCAAGGAAGTTAACGGGGAGCTGTTTTTT; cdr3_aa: CATKEVNGELFF
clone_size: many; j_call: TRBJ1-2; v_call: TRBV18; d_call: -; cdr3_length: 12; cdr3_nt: TGTGCCAGCTCACCACGTGAGGATGGCTACACCTTC; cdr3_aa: CASSPREDGYTF
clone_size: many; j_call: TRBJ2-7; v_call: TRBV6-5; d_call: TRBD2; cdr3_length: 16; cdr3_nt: TGTGCCAGCAGGCGTGGACTAGCGGAAGGATTCTACGAGCAGTACTTC; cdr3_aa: CASRRGLAEGFYEQYF
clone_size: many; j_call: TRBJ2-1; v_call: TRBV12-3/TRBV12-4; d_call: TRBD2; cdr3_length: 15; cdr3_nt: TGTGCCAGCAGTTTACGTGTAGATAGCGGGAATGAGCAGTTCTTC; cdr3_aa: CASSLRVDSGNEQFF
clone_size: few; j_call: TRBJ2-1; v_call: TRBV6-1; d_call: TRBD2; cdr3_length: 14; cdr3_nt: TGTGCCAGCAGTCCCGGGACTAGCATTTATGAGCAGTTCTTC; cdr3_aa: CASSPGTSIYEQFF
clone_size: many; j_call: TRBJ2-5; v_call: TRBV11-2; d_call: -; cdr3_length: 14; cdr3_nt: TGTGCCAGCAGCTTAGTGGGGGCCCAAGAGACCCAGTACTTC; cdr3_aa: CASSLVGAQETQYF
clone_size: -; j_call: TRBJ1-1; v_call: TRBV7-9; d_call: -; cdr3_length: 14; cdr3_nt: TGTGCCAGCGCGCAAGGGGATCGCGACACTGAAGCTTTCTTT; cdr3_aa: CASAQGDRDTEAFF
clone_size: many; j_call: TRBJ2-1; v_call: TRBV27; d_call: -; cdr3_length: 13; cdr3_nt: TGTGCCAGCAGTTTAGACAGCTACAATGAGCAGTTCTTC; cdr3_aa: CASSLDSYNEQFF
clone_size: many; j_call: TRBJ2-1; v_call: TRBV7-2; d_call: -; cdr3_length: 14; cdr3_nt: TGTGCCAGCAGCTTAGGGAGACTCTACAATGAGCAGTTCTTC; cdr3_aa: CASSLGRLYNEQFF
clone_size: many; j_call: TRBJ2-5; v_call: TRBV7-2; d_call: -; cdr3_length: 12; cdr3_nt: TGTGCCAGCAGCTATAGTGGCGAGACCCAGTACTTC; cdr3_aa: CASSYSGETQYF
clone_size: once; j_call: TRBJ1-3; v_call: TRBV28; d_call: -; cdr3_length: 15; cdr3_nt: TGTGCCAGCAGGCGGGTGGGCAACACTGGAAACACCATATATTTT; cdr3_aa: CASRRVGNTGNTIYF
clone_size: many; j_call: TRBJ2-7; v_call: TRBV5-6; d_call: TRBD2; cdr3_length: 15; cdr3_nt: TGTGCCAGCAGCGTATCGGGACTAGCGGGAGACGAGCAGTACTTC; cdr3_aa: CASSVSGLAGDEQYF
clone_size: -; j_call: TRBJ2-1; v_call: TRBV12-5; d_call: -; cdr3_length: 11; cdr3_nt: TGTGCTAGTGGTTTGGAGTATGAGCGGTTCTTC; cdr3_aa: CASGLEYERFF
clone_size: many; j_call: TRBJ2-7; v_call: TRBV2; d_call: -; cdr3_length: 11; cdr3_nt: TGTGCCAGCAGTCTCCAGTACGAGCAGTACTTC; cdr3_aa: CASSLQYEQYF
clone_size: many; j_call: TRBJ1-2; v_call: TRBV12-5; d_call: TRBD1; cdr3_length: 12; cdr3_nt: TGTGCTAGTGGTGAAGACAGGGGTGGCTACACCTTC; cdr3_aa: CASGEDRGGYTF
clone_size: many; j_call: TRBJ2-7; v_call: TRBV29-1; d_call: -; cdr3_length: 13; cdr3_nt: TGCAGCGTTGTCAAGGGTGACGGATACGAGCAGTACTTC; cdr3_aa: CSVVKGDGYEQYF
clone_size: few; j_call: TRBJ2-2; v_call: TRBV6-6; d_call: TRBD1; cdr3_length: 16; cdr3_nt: TGTGCCAGCAGTTACTCCTACAGGGGTAAAGCCGGGGAGCTGTTTTTT; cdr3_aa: CASSYSYRGKAGELFF
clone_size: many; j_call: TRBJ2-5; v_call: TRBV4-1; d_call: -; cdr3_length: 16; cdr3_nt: TGCGCCAGCAGCCAAGAGGTCGGTTGGGGGGCAGAGACCCAGTACTTC; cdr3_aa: CASSQEVGWGAETQYF
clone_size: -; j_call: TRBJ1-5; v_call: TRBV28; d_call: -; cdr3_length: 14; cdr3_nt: TGTGCCAGCAGTTTTTTCGTTAGCAATCAGCCCCAGCATTTT; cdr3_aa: CASSFFVSNQPQHF
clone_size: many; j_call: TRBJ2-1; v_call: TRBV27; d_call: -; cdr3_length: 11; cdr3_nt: TGTGCCAGCAGTCCCGATGGCGAAGAGTTCTTC; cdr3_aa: CASSPDGEEFF
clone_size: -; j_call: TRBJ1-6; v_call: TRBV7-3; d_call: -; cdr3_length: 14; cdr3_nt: TGTGCCAGCAGCTTGGGGCACGGGGTTACACCCCTCCACTTT; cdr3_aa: CASSLGHGVTPLHF
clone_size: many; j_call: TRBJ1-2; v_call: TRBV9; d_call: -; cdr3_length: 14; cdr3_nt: TGTGCCAGCAGCGTAGATGTATTGGGGAAGGGCTACACCTTC; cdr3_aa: CASSVDVLGKGYTF
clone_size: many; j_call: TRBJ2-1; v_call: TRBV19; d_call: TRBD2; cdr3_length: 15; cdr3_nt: TGTGCCAGTAGTGGGACTAGCGGGCCCCACAATGAGCAGTTCTTC; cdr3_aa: CASSGTSGPHNEQFF
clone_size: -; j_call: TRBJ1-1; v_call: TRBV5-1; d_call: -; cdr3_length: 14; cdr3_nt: TGCGCCAGCAGCTTGGGCCGAGAAGTCACTGAAGCTTTCTTT; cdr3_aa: CASSLGREVTEAFF
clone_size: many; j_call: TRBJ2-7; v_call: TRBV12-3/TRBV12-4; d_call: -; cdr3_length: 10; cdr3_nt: TGTGCCAGCAGAGGGAAGGAGCAGTACTTC; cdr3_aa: CASRGKEQYF
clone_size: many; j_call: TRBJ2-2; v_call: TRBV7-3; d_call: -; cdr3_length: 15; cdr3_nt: TGTGCCAGCTCGGCGTTGGGGGCTAACACCGGGGAGCTGTTTTTT; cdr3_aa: CASSALGANTGELFF